The source of this TCR beta chain is a study of blood T cell repertoires in COVID-19. Turning to the study itself: Samples taken during acute and convalescent COVID-19 were collected in the United States, Italy and Spain.

This CDR3 region has 15 residues. Looked up from germline, CDR1 is SGHDT and CDR2 is YYEEEE. The ends lost 4 bases at V and 2 bases at J; junction bases unmatched: 3. In the study's own analysis: Quantification of nucleated cells was approximated via reference gene primer amplification. The data were produced by immunoSEQ multiplex PCR, yet TCRdb's version contains in-frame clones alone and is incomplete. V and J calls and clone size follow that table, whereas D and trimming were derived from the DNA. The profile shows under 300,000 clones, 85% to 90% of them singletons. The gene calls are TRBV5-6 and TRBJ2-6; 7 bases are a match to TRBD1. Sequenced: peripheral blood. The receptor comes from a young woman with COVID-19, enrolled during active disease. CDR3 bases: TGTGCCAGCAGCACCGGGACAGCTGGGGCCAACGTCCTGACTTTC. Translating gives CASSTGTAGANVLTF.